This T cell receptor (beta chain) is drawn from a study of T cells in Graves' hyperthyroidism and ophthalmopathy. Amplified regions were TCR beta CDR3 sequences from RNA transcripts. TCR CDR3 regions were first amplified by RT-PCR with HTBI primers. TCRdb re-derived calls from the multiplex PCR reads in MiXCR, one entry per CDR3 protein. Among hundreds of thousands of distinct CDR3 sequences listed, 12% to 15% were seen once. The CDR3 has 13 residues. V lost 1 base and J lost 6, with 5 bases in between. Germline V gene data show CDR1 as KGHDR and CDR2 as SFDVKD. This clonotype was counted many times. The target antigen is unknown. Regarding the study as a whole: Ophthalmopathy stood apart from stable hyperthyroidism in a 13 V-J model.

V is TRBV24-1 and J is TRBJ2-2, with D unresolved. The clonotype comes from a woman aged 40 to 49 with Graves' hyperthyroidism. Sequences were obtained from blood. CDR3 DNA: TGTGCCACCAGTGATTTTTATCCCGGGGAGCTGTTTTTT. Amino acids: CATSDFYPGELFF.